The 15 T cell receptor beta chains listed next were all sequenced from one sample in a study of response to subunit inactivated influenza vaccine. TCRdb passed the RT-PCR reads through MiXCR, listing each CDR3 protein once. The table has 450,000 to 550,000 distinct CDR3 sequences, over 25% seen once; the top ten hold under 2.5%. The sequencing here drew on CD4+ T cells sorted from PBMCs, taken around 5 days after vaccination. Source of these receptors: a man aged 45-65 years who received an inactivated influenza vaccine.

In this sample, this clonotype turned up a few times. The chain links TRBV12-3 or TRBV12-4 to TRBJ1-3; D not certain. Trimming took 3 bases from V and 8 from J, leaving 11 bases between them. This CDR3 region has 13 residues. The CDR3 nucleotides read TGTGCCAGCAGTTTGGGCAGGTTAGACACCATATATTTT. This encodes CASSLGRLDTIYF.

The chain links TRBV20-1 to TRBJ2-7; 16 bases agree with TRBD2. Germline assignment: CDR1 DFQATT and CDR2 SNEGSKA (reference sequence). This CDR3 region has 17 residues. V lost 3 bases to trimming and J lost 3 bases; unmatched junction nucleotides: 8. The CDR3 reads CSASSGTSGRAGYEQYF. The CDR3 nucleotides read TGCAGTGCTAGTTCTGGGACTAGCGGGAGGGCCGGCTACGAGCAGTACTTC.

This chain connects TRBV28 to TRBJ1-5; no clear D. V gave up 10 bases and J gave up 3 bases, with 10 bases separating them. Germline V CDR1 and CDR2: MDHEN, SYDVKM. The CDR3 has 12 residues. The CDR3 DNA reads TGTGCCATCTCGCGGGCCAATCAGCCCCAGCATTTT. It translates to CAISRANQPQHF.

The chain has TRBV29-1 and TRBJ2-4; TRBD1 agrees at 8 bases. The CDR3 has 14 amino acids. Germline loops: CDR1 SQVTM, CDR2 ANQGSEA. Trimming at V came to 6 bases and at J to 4 bases, leaving 8 bases not matched to a gene. CDR3 amino acids: CSVTQGVRKNIQYF. CDR3 sequence (DNA): TGCAGCGTAACACAGGGGGTGAGGAAAAACATTCAGTACTTC.

The J gene is TRBJ2-7, the V gene TRBV27, with 8 bases fitting TRBD2. This CDR3 comprises 14 residues. Germline CDR1 is MNHEY and CDR2 is SMNVEV (reference sequence). The ends lost 8 bases at V and 0 bases at J; junction bases unmatched: 6. CDR3 nucleotide sequence: TGTGCCAGCGCCAGAGCGGGGGCCTCCTACGAGCAGTACTTC. Translated: CASARAGASYEQYF.

The sample holds a few counts of this clonotype. The chain uses TRBV7-2 and TRBJ1-1, with a weak D call TRBD1 (5 bases). V was shortened by 5 bases and J by 6 bases, with 16 bases between the two germline ends. Looked up from germline, CDR1 is SGHTA and CDR2 is FQGNSA. CDR3 size: 14 residues. The CDR3 nucleotides read TGTGCCAGCAGCATTACCAGGGATCAGGCTGAAGCTTTCTTT. It encodes CASSITRDQAEAFF.

The chain joins TRBV12-3 or TRBV12-4 to TRBJ1-6; D not resolved. The CDR3 loop spans 12 amino acids. Deletions cut 1 base from V and 10 bases from J, with 5 bases between. CDR3 DNA sequence: TGTGCCAGCAGTTTAGGGGAATCACCCCTCCACTTT. Translation: CASSLGESPLHF.

The sample holds a few counts of this clonotype. The CDR3 is CASSSTPGQGRETQYF. The CDR3 DNA reads as TGTGCCAGCAGTTCAACTCCGGGACAGGGGAGGGAGACCCAGTACTTC. The chain carries TRBV6-5 and TRBJ2-5; 10 bases line up with TRBD1. The CDR3 runs to 16 residues. Germline V lookup: CDR1 MNHEY, CDR2 SVGAGI. V lost 4 bases and J lost 5; bases outside the gene matches: 10.

In its sample, this clonotype was seen a few times. The J gene is TRBJ2-2, the V gene TRBV5-1; TRBD2 agrees at 9 bases. The CDR3 has 17 residues. Per the germline V gene, CDR1 is SGHRS and CDR2 is YFSETQ. V was pared by 0 bases and J by 0 bases, with 3 bases of the junction left unmatched. DNA for the CDR3: TGCGCCAGCAGCTTGGTGCTAGCGGGACCGAACACCGGGGAGCTGTTTTTT. Protein: CASSLVLAGPNTGELFF.

The chain is built from TRBV19 and TRBJ2-3, with a possible D match to TRBD1 (6 bases). The CDR3 loop spans 14 amino acids. Trimming shortened V by 3 bases and J by 7 bases, and 14 bases separated the two germline ends. In germline, CDR1 is LNHDA, CDR2 SQIVND (reference sequence). CDR3 region: CASSIGQRRNTQYF. The CDR3 bases are TGTGCCAGTAGTATCGGACAGCGCAGGAATACGCAGTATTTT. Looking up the rest from reference TRBV19 and TRBJ2-3 gives the full variable domain: DGGITQSPKYLFRKEGQNVTLSCEQNLNHDAMYWYRQDPGQGLRLIYYSQIVNDFQKGDIAEGYSVSREKKESFPLTVTSAQKNPTAFYLCASSIGQRRNTQYFGPGTRLTVL.

The chain links TRBV6-2 or TRBV6-3 to TRBJ2-7, with D hard to call. The CDR3 is made up of 15 amino acids. V was clipped by 5 bases and J by 1 base, with 15 bases between them. CDR1 MNHEY and CDR2 SVGEGT come from the germline V gene. The CDR3 loop is CASSNGSPYSYEQYF. CDR3 coding DNA: TGTGCCAGCAGTAACGGGTCGCCCTATTCCTACGAGCAGTACTTC.

CDR3 residues: CRGSRGNEQFF. Here the CDR3 DNA reads TGCAGGGGGTCACGGGGCAATGAGCAGTTCTTC. The rearrangement uses TRBV29-1 and TRBJ2-1, with D maybe TRBD2 (5 bases). The CDR3 sequence is 11 residues long. The germline V gene has CDR1 SQVTM and CDR2 ANQGSEA.

CDR3 DNA: TGTGCCAGCAGTTACCTGGGGTCAGAGACCCAGTACTTC. This encodes CASSYLGSETQYF. The chain joins TRBV6-5 to TRBJ2-5, with no clear D. This CDR3 region has 13 residues. The V end was cut by 2 bases, the J end by 4 bases, with 8 bases between. Germline V gives CDR1 MNHEY, CDR2 SVGAGI.

The chain uses TRBV19 and TRBJ2-1, with 10 bases lining up with TRBD2. V shed 7 bases and J 9 bases; nucleotides not matched to a gene: 9. Germline lookup yields CDR1 LNHDA and CDR2 SQIVND (reference sequence). The CDR3 totals 14 residues. The CDR3 region has the DNA TGTGCCAGTAAGCGGGAGGGGACGTTTCCTGAGCAGTTCTTC. It encodes CASKREGTFPEQFF.

This clonotype occurred a few times. The chain employs TRBV3-1 and TRBJ2-4; 8 bases are shared with TRBD1. V shed 6 bases, J shed 6 bases, and the junction held 16 bases outside the gene matches. CDR1 is LGHDT and CDR2 is YNNKEL in the germline V gene (reference sequence). The CDR3 sequence is 17 residues long. CDR3 in DNA: TGTGCCAGCAGGAAGGGACAGGACCACAAACGGGGAAACATTCAGTACTTC. It codes for CASRKGQDHKRGNIQYF.